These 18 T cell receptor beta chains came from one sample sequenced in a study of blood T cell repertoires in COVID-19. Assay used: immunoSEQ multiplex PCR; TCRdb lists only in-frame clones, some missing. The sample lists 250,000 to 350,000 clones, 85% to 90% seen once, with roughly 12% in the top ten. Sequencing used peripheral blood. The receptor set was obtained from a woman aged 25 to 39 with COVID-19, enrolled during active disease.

The CDR3 sequence is CASSLVAGGAAEAFF. The CDR3 DNA follows: TGTGCCAGCAGTTTGGTCGCAGGGGGCGCGGCTGAAGCTTTCTTT. The chain links TRBV28 to TRBJ1-1; 8 positions match TRBD1. The CDR3 consists of 15 residues. Germline V CDR1 and CDR2: MDHEN, SYDVKM. J was trimmed by 6 bases and V by 3 bases; bases with no gene match: 9.

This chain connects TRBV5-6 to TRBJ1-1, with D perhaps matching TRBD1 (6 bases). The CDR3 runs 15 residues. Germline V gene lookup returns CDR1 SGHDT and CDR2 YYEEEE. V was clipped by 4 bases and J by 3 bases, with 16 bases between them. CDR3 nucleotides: TGTGCCAGCAGCCCAATGGACAGACTTCACACTGAAGCTTTCTTT. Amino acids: CASSPMDRLHTEAFF.

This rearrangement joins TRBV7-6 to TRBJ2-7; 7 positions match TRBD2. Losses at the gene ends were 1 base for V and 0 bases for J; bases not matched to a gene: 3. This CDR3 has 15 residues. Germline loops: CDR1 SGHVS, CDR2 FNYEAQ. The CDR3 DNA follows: TGTGCCAGCAGCTTAGAAGCGGGACCCTCCTACGAGCAGTACTTC. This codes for CASSLEAGPSYEQYF.

CDR3 sequence: CATSGSSGSYEQYF. In DNA form, the CDR3 reads TGTGCCACCAGCGGTTCTAGCGGGAGCTACGAGCAGTACTTC. V is TRBV15 and J is TRBJ2-7; TRBD2 agrees at 10 bases. Germline V gene sequence: CDR1 LNHNV, CDR2 YYDKDF (reference sequence). V lost 5 bases, J lost 3 bases, and 4 bases stayed unmatched. This CDR3 spans 14 amino acids.

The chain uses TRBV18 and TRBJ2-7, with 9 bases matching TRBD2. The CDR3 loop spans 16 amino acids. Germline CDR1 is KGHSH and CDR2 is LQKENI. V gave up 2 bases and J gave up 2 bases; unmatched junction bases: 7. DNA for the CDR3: TGTGCCAGCTCACCAACGGGACTAGCAGCTCCCTACGAGCAGTACTTC. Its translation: CASSPTGLAAPYEQYF.

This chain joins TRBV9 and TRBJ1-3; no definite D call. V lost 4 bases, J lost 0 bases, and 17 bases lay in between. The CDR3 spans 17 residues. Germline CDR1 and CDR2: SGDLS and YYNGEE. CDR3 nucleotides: TGTGCCAGCAGCACCGAACCAGGCGATTACTCTGGAAACACCATATATTTT. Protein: CASSTEPGDYSGNTIYF.

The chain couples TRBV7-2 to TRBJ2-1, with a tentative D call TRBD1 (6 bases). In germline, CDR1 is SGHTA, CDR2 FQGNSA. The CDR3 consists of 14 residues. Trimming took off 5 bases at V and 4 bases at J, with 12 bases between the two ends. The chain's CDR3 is CASSANRAYNEQFF. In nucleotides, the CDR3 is TGTGCCAGCAGCGCCAACAGGGCATACAATGAGCAGTTCTTC.

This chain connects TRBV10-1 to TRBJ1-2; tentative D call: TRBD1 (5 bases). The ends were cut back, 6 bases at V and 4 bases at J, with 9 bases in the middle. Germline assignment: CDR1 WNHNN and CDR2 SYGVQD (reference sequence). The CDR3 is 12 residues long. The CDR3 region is CASSPDSYGYTF. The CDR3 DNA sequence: TGCGCCAGCAGCCCCGACAGCTATGGCTACACCTTC.

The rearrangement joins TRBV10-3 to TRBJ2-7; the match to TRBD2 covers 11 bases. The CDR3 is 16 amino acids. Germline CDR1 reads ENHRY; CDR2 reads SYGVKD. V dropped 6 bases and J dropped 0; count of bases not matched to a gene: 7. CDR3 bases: TGTGCCATCAGGGGGACTAGCGGAAGGAGCTCCTACGAGCAGTACTTC. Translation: CAIRGTSGRSSYEQYF.

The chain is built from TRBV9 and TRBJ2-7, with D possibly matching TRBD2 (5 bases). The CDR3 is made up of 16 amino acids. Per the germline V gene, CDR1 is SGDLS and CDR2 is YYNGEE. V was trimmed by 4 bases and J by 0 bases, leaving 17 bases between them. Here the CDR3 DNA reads TGTGCCAGCAGCCCCCTGGAACGGGGTTCCTCCTACGAGCAGTACTTC. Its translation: CASSPLERGSSYEQYF.

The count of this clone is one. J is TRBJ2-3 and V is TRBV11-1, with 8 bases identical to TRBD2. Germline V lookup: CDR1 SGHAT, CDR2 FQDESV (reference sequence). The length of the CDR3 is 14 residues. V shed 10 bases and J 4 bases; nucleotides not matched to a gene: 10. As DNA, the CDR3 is TGTGCCACACGAAGCGGGAGTATCGCAGATACGCAGTATTTT. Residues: CATRSGSIADTQYF.

The CDR3 DNA is TGTGCCACGGGCCCCGGGGGCGAGCAGTACTTC. Its protein is CATGPGGEQYF. V and J are TRBV6-5 and TRBJ2-7, with a tentative D call TRBD2 (6 bases). This CDR3 has 11 residues. CDR1 is MNHEY, CDR2 SVGAGI, per germline. The germline V and J ends were trimmed by 10 bases and 6 bases, with 13 bases remaining between them.

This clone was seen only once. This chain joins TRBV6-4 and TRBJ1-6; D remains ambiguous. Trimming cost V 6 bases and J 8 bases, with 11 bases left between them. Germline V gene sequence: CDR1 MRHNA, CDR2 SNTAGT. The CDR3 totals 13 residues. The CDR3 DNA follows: TGTGCCAGCAGCGCTAATCCGGATTCACCCCTCCACTTT. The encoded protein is CASSANPDSPLHF.

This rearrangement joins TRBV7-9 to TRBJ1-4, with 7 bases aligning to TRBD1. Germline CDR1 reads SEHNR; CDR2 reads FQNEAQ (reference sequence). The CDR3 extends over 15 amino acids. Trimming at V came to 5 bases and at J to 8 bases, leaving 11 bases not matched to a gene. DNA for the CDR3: TGTGCCAGCAGCCCAGACGGGCAGGGGGGCGAAAAACTGTTTTTT. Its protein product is CASSPDGQGGEKLFF. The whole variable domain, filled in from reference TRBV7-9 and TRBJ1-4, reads DTGVSQNPRHKITKRGQNVTFRCDPISEHNRLYWYRQTLGQGPEFLTYFQNEAQLEKSRLLSDRFSAERPKGSFSTLEIQRTEQGDSAMYLCASSPDGQGGEKLFFGSGTQLSVL.

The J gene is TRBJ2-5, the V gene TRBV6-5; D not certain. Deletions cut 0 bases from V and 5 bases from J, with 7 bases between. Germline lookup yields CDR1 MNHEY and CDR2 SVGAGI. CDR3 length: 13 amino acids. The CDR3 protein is CASSYSLAETQYF. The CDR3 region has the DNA TGTGCCAGCAGTTACTCATTAGCTGAGACCCAGTACTTC.

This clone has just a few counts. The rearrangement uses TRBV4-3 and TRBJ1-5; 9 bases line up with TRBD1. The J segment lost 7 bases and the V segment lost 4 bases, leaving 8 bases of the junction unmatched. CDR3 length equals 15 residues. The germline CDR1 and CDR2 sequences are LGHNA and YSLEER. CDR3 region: CASSRTGGAGQPQHF. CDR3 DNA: TGCGCCAGCAGCCGCACAGGGGGCGCGGGGCAGCCCCAGCATTTT.

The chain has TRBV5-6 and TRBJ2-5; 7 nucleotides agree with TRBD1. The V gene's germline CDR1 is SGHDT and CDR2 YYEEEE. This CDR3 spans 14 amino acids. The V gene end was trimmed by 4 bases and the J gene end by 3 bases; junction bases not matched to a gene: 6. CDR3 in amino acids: CASSDLGTEETQYF. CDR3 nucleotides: TGTGCCAGCAGCGATTTAGGGACAGAAGAGACCCAGTACTTC.

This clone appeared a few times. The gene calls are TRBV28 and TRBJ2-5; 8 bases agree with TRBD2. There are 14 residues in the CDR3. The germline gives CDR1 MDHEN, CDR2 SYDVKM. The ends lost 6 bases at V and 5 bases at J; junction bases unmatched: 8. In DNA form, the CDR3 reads TGTGCCAGCAGCCCGACTAGCGATTGGGAGACCCAGTACTTC. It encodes CASSPTSDWETQYF.